This TCR beta chain originates from a study of CD8+ T cells in alopecia areata listed by TCRdb under 2018. For the study in its entirety: The treated patients, all with moderate-to-severe alopecia areata, were enrolled in an open-label pilot trial of oral tofacitinib given at 5 to 10 mg twice daily. Scalp clonality was compared among normal scalp (n=4), patchy alopecia areata scalp (n=8), and alopecia totalis/universalis scalp (n=8). For the treated patients, the SALT score, which quantifies what percentage of scalp surface area is affected, served as the measure of disease severity. RNA was obtained with the PAXgene miRNA kit for fixed scalp, the miRNeasy kit for PBMCs, and the RNeasy kit for mouse skin. The study used high-throughput TCRbeta sequencing to examine T cell clonal expansion in alopecia areata, in both the C3H/HeJ mouse model and human patients. immunoSEQ multiplex PCR using 35 Vbeta forward primers and 13 Jbeta reverse primers was used to amplify TCRbeta CDR3 regions. Patients on tofacitinib were biopsied at baseline and after 4 and 24 weeks of treatment, and several of the patients also had a later scalp biopsy. On the human side, TCRbeta sequencing was run on scalp tissue and on sorted CD4+ and CD8+ peripheral blood T cells from healthy controls and from alopecia areata patients with either patchy or totalis/universalis disease. Tofacitinib was given for 6 to 18 months, followed by 6 months of follow-up off drug to assess delayed response and recurrence. The paper's findings and limits, for the study overall: Because the treated cohort was small and had only one nonresponder, larger studies are needed to examine links between baseline CD8+ expansion and response. Tofacitinib significantly decreased scalp clonality and the number of expanded CD8+ clones among the top 100 scalp clones. Shared TCR sequences between patients were less evident than in mice, which may be partly attributable to HLA diversity in the patient population. Compared with normal scalp, lesional scalp, particularly in alopecia totalis/universalis, had higher clonality and more expanded CD8+ clones, which suggests antigenic drive. During tofacitinib treatment, many expanded lesional clones remained in scalp and blood, and this persistence may partly explain relapse after treatment is stopped. Unlike mouse skin, which is dominated by gammadelta T cells, normal human skin has resident alphabeta T cells that are also sequenced, and this complicates analysis of the scalp TCR repertoire.

Receptors were amplified or captured by the immunoSEQ multiplex PCR assay. RNA was extracted from all samples and reverse transcribed into cDNA as template for TCR sequencing. SuperScript III was used to make first-strand cDNA, primed with a 2:1 mix of oligo-dT and random hexamers. A synthetic immune receptor repertoire was used to gauge amplification bias, and whatever bias remained was removed computationally. In the original analysis: After raw reads were preprocessed to remove errors, the CDR3 was defined following IMGT conventions as running from the conserved cysteine to phenylalanine. Clonality was computed by normalizing Shannon entropy by log2 of the number of productive unique TCRs and subtracting the result from 1. Whether scalp clones were CD4 or CD8 was inferred by matching scalp TCRbeta sequences against CD4 and CD8 repertoires sorted from blood. The clones in this table, taken by TCRdb from immuneACCESS, are in-frame only. Not every clone is retained; where verified, under half of the shortfall comes from an unresolved V gene, and the cause of the rest is unknown. From that table come the V and J calls and clone size; the DNA was used to work out D and trimming. Across this sample there are around 150,000 clones, with approximately 80% seen only once. 25% of the sample comes from the top ten.

In light of the paper, this sample's time point label describes: about 4 weeks on oral tofacitinib. The sample's treatment or condition label is to be understood as: oral pan-JAK inhibitor, 5-10 mg twice daily. Lesional scalp punch biopsies and peripheral blood were collected from alopecia areata patients. After PBMCs were isolated by density centrifugation and stained for CD3, CD4 and CD8, a FACSAria was used to sort CD4+ and CD8+ T cells. A word on this clone: The target of this receptor is not known. No much larger clone exists at a distance of one base, and base qualities are not known.

The source material was CD8+ T cells sorted from blood, sampled at week 4, from a patient treated with tofacitinib. This clonotype was obtained from a human donor with alopecia areata.

For the CDR3, the sequence is CATSRDGTHSGNTIYF. The DNA sequence is as follows: TGTGCCACCAGCAGAGATGGGACCCACTCTGGAAACACCATATATTTT. In this chain, TRBV15 is recombined with TRBJ1-3; tentative D gene TRBD1, with 5 bases matching. The CDR3 measures 16 amino acids from cysteine to phenylalanine. Of the read, only the CDR3 DNA is kept; its 48 bases are in frame from base 1. V gives up 0 bases and J gives up 0 bases, and the segment between their germline ends measures 9 bases. CDR1 is given as LNHNV and CDR2 as YYDKDF, both from the germline V gene (reference sequence).